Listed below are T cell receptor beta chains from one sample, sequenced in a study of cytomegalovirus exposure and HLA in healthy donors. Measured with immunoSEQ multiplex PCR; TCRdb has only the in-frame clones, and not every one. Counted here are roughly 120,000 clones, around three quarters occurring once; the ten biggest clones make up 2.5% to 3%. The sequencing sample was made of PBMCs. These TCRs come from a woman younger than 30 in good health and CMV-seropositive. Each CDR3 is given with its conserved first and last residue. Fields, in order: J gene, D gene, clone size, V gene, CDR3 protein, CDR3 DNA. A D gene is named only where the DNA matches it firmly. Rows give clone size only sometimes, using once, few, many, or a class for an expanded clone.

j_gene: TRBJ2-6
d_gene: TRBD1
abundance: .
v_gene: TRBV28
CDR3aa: CASSLNPGTGAGANVLTF
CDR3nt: TGTGCCAGCAGCCTCAATCCTGGGACAGGGGCTGGGGCCAACGTCCTGACTTTC

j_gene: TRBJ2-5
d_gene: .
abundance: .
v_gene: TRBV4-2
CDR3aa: CASSQDGGQQETQYF
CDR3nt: TGTGCCAGCAGCCAAGACGGGGGACAGCAAGAGACCCAGTACTTC

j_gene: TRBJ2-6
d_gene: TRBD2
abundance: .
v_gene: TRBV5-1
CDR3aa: CASSLGGGSGANVLTF
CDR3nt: TGCGCCAGCAGCTTGGGCGGGGGATCTGGGGCCAACGTCCTGACTTTC

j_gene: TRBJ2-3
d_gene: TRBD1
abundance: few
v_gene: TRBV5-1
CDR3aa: CASLASPGQGTDTQYF
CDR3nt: TGCGCCAGCCTAGCGTCACCGGGACAGGGAACAGATACGCAGTATTTT

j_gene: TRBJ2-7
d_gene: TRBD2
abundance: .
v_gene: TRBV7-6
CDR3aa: CASSFTGTNYEQYF
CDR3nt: TGTGCCAGCAGCTTTACCGGGACTAACTACGAGCAGTACTTC

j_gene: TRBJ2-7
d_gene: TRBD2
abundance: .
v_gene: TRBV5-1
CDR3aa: CASSLWGGSGEEQYF
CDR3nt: TGCGCCAGCAGCTTATGGGGAGGAAGCGGGGAAGAGCAGTACTTC

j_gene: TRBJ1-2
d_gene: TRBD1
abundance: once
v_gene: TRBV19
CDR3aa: CASSTTGVTYGYTF
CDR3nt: TGTGCCAGTAGTACTACAGGGGTAACCTATGGCTACACCTTC

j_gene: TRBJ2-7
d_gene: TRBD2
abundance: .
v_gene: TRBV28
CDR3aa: CASSPGGSGGAYEQYF
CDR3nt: TGTGCCAGCAGTCCCGGGGGAAGCGGGGGAGCCTACGAGCAGTACTTC

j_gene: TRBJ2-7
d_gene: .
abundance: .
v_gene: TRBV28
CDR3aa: CASSLSLKTGYEQYF
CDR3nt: TGTGCCAGCAGTTTATCCCTCAAGACTGGCTACGAGCAGTACTTC

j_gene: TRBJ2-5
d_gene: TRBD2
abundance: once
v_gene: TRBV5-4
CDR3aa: CASSSSGTSGGGRETQYF
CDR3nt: TGTGCCAGCAGCTCCTCCGGGACTAGCGGGGGGGGACGCGAGACCCAGTACTTC

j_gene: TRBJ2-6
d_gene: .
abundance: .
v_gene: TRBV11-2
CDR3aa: CASSYTGGANVLTF
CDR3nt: TGTGCCAGCAGCTACACGGGGGGGGCCAACGTCCTGACTTTC

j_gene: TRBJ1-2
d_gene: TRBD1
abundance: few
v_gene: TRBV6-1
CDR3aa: CASTTGQGRGYTF
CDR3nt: TGTGCCAGCACCACGGGACAGGGTAGGGGCTACACCTTC

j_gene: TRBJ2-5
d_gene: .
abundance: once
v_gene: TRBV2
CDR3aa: CASRYSYQETQYF
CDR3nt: TGTGCCAGCAGGTACAGTTACCAAGAGACCCAGTACTTC

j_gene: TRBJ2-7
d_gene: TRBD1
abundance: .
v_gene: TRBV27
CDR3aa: CASSFQGASSYEQYF
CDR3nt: TGTGCCAGCAGTTTTCAGGGGGCCTCCTCCTACGAGCAGTACTTC

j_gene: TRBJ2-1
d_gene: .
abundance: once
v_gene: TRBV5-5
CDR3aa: CASSPVPSPLADFGNEQFF
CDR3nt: TGTGCCAGCAGCCCCGTCCCTTCCCCCTTGGCGGACTTCGGGAATGAGCAGTTCTTC

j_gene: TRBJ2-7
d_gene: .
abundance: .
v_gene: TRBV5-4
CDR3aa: CASNLNGRVSEQYF
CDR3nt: TGTGCCAGCAACCTAAACGGGAGAGTGAGCGAGCAGTACTTC

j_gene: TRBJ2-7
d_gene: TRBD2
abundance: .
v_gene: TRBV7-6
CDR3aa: CASSLETSGTSYEQYF
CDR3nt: TGTGCCAGCAGCTTAGAAACTAGCGGGACTTCCTACGAGCAGTACTTC

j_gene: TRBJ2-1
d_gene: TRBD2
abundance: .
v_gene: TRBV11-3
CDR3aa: CASALDGTSGNEQFF
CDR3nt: TGTGCCAGCGCCCTAGATGGGACTAGCGGCAATGAGCAGTTCTTC

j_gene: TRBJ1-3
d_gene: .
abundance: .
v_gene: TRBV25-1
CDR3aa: CASSSTGNTIYF
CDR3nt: TGTGCCAGCAGCAGTACTGGAAACACCATATATTTT

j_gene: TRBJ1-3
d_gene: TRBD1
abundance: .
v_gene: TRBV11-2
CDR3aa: CASSLTGAYSGNTIYF
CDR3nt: TGTGCCAGCAGCTTAACAGGGGCTTACTCTGGAAACACCATATATTTT

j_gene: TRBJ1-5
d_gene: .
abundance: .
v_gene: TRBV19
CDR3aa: CASSIDRGGLDVGNQPQHF
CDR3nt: TGTGCCAGTAGTATAGATCGGGGGGGGTTGGATGTCGGCAATCAGCCCCAGCATTTT

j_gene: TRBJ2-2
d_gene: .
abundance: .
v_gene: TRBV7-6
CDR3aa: CASGRLYGGELFF
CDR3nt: TGTGCCAGCGGCCGACTATACGGCGGGGAGCTGTTTTTT

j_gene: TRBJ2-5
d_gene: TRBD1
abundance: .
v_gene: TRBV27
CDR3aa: CASSVGTGEETQYF
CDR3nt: TGTGCCAGCAGTGTTGGGACAGGGGAAGAGACCCAGTACTTC

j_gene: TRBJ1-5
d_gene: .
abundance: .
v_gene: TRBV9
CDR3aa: CASGQDHQPQHF
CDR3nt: TGTGCCAGCGGGCAGGATCATCAGCCCCAGCATTTT

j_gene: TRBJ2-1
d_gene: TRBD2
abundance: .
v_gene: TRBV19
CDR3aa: CATSTSGSLDEQFF
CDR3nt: TGTGCCACCAGTACTAGCGGGAGCTTGGATGAGCAGTTCTTC

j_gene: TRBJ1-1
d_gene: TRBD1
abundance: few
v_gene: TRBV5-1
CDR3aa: CASSYRTGTEAFF
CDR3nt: TGCGCCAGCAGCTACCGGACAGGAACTGAAGCTTTCTTT

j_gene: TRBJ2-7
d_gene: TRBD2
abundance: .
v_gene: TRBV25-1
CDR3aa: CASSPTSGPYEQYF
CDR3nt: TGTGCCAGCAGTCCGACTAGCGGACCCTACGAGCAGTACTTC

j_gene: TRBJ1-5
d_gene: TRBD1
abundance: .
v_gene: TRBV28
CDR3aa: CASSSYRGRNQPQHF
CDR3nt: TGTGCCAGCAGTTCTTACAGGGGCCGCAATCAGCCCCAGCATTTT

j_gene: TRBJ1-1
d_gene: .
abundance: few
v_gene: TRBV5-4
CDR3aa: CASSSGQRNTEAFF
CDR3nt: TGTGCCAGCAGCTCTGGACAGAGGAACACTGAAGCTTTCTTT